This T cell receptor beta chain was profiled in a study of T cells in Graves' hyperthyroidism and ophthalmopathy. Researchers took RNA transcripts and amplified the TCR beta CDR3 regions from them. The TCR CDR3 first-round RT-PCR relied on the HTBI primer set. TCRdb reprocessed the multiplex PCR reads via MiXCR and lists one record per CDR3 protein. Of 350,000 or so distinct CDR3 sequences in the sample, roughly 20% are singletons; the top ten hold around 16%. There are 13 residues in the CDR3. Trimming took 1 base from V and 6 from J, leaving 10 bases between them. CDR1 is SEHNR, CDR2 FQNEAQ, per germline (reference sequence). Findings and limits, study-wide: Most thyroid clonotypes with frequency above 0.001 were detected in blood. In validation, the model predicted ophthalmopathy. These predictions came a median around 5.9 months before onset. Stable hyperthyroidism and ophthalmopathy were separated using 13 V-J signatures.

In the ophthalmopathy cohort, Clinical Activity Score was at least 3, NOSPECS grade at least 4, and duration under 3 months. This clonotype has at least ten counts. Its antigen is as yet unknown. Input material: blood. V is TRBV7-9 and J is TRBJ2-7; D is ambiguous. This TCR was recovered from a woman aged 40 to 50 with Graves' ophthalmopathy. DNA for the CDR3: TGTGCCAGCAGCTTAGACGAAGTTTTCGAGCAGTACTTC. Its protein product is CASSLDEVFEQYF.